This T cell receptor beta chain was retrieved from a study of blood T cell repertoires in COVID-19. Generated by immunoSEQ multiplex PCR, the TCRdb table keeps only in-frame clones and is missing some. The sample has 180,000 or so clones; roughly 82% are singletons. Those who participated ranged in age from about 18 to 89 years and resided in about 24 US areas. Recovery among Cohort 3 donors was established by two negative PCRs, clearance, or symptom resolution. Germline V gene sequence: CDR1 WNHNN, CDR2 SYGVQD (reference sequence). The CDR3 loop spans 16 amino acids. V gave up 2 bases and J gave up 4 bases; unmatched junction bases: 10.

J is TRBJ1-1 and V is TRBV10-1; 7 nucleotides match TRBD1. Sequences were obtained from PBMCs or T cells enriched from blood (not recorded which). The sequence derives from a man over 45 who had recovered from COVID-19. The DNA of the CDR3 is TGCGCCAGCAGTGAGAGACAGGGTGGGGCCAGCACTGAAGCTTTCTTT. Translating gives CASSERQGGASTEAFF.